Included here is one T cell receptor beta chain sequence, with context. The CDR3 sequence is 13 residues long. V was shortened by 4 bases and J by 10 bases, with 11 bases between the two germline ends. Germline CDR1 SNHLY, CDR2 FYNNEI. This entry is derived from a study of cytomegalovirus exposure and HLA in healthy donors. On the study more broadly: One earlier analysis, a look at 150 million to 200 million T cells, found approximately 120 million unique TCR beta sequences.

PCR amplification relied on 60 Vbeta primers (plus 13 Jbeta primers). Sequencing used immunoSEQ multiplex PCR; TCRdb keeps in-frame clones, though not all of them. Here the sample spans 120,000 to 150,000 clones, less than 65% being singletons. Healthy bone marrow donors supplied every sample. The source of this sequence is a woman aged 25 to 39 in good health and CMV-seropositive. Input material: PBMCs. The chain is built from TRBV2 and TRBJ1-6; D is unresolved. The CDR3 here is CASSGEGGSPLHF. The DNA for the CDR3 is TGTGCCAGCAGTGGGGAGGGTGGGTCACCCCTCCACTTT.